The rows below give T cell receptor beta chains drawn from one sample of a study of T cell changes during pregnancy in multiple sclerosis. Some clones are missing from TCRdb's copy, which holds only in-frame ones; the method was immunoSEQ multiplex PCR. The sample has fewer than 40,000 clones; less than 95% are singletons. The source was CD8+ T cells from peripheral blood mononuclear cells, collected before pregnancy. These receptor sequences come from a female donor with multiple sclerosis, enrolled in a pregnancy study. The CDR3 runs from the conserved cysteine through the conserved F or W. A D gene is named only where the DNA matches it firmly. The size field is filled for only some rows; it gives once, few, many or a size class.

j_call clone_size d_call v_call cdr3_aa cdr3_nt
TRBJ1-5 - - TRBV30 CAWSGAGNQPQHF TGTGCCTGGAGTGGGGCTGGCAATCAGCCCCAGCATTTT
TRBJ1-2 - - TRBV6-1 CASSEVGGGYGYTF TGTGCCAGCAGTGAAGTGGGTGGCGGCTATGGCTACACCTTC
TRBJ1-2 - - TRBV4-3 CASSQDIGGRGGYTF TGCGCCAGCAGCCAAGATATCGGGGGGCGGGGAGGCTACACCTTC
TRBJ2-2 - - TRBV4-3 CASSQAGQIGTGELFF TGCGCCAGCAGCCAAGCCGGACAGATTGGCACCGGGGAGCTGTTTTTT
TRBJ1-2 - - TRBV6-5 CASSYAPGGSGYTF TGTGCCAGCAGTTACGCCCCGGGGGGAAGCGGCTACACCTTC
TRBJ1-4 - TRBD1 TRBV7-8 CASSLGTGWEKLFF TGTGCCAGCAGCCTAGGGACAGGGTGGGAAAAACTGTTTTTT
TRBJ2-2 - - TRBV29-1 CSVAAGELFF TGCAGCGTTGCAGCCGGGGAGCTGTTTTTT
TRBJ1-5 - TRBD1 TRBV29-1 CSVWWRGQGAWWGNQPQHF TGCAGCGTATGGTGGAGGGGACAGGGGGCGTGGTGGGGCAATCAGCCCCAGCATTTT
TRBJ2-6 - - TRBV4-2 CASSQEGWTRANVLTF TGTGCCAGCAGCCAAGAGGGCTGGACTAGGGCCAACGTCCTGACTTTC
TRBJ1-5 once TRBD1 TRBV6-1 CASSGNRGSGQPQHF TGTGCCAGCAGTGGAAACAGGGGTTCGGGACAGCCCCAGCATTTT
TRBJ1-2 - - TRBV7-2 CASSSGVRANYGYTF TGTGCCAGCAGCTCAGGTGTCAGGGCGAACTATGGCTACACCTTC
TRBJ1-1 - TRBD1 TRBV30 CAWSSNDRGTEAFF TGTGCCTGGAGTTCGAATGACAGGGGCACTGAAGCTTTCTTT
TRBJ1-1 - - TRBV28 CASTPLHTEAFF TGTGCCAGCACCCCCCTCCACACTGAAGCTTTCTTT
TRBJ2-1 - TRBD1 TRBV19 CASSIGGTGFNEQFF TGTGCCAGTAGTATTGGTGGGACAGGGTTCAATGAGCAGTTCTTC
TRBJ1-1 few - TRBV7-8 CASSPWVAGGDEAFF TGTGCCAGCAGCCCTTGGGTGGCCGGGGGTGATGAAGCTTTCTTT
TRBJ2-2 - - TRBV6-5 CASSYSSDTGELFF TGTGCCAGCAGTTACTCTAGCGACACCGGGGAGCTGTTTTTT
TRBJ2-7 once TRBD2 TRBV12-5 CASGPSGTRSSSYEQYF TGTGCTAGTGGTCCATCCGGGACTAGGTCAAGCTCCTACGAGCAGTACTTC
TRBJ1-5 - - TRBV6-1 CASSDMYSYYSNQPQHF TGTGCCAGCAGTGATATGTACTCGTATTATAGCAATCAGCCCCAGCATTTT
TRBJ2-7 - TRBD1 TRBV6-6 CASGTGNSYEQYF TGTGCCAGCGGGACAGGGAACTCCTACGAGCAGTACTTC
TRBJ2-3 - TRBD1 TRBV4-3 CASSQDPGQGADTQYF TGCGCCAGCAGCCAAGATCCCGGACAGGGAGCAGATACGCAGTATTTT
TRBJ1-1 - - TRBV1 CTSSHRRFVDTEAFF TGCACCAGCAGCCACCGGAGGTTTGTGGACACTGAAGCTTTCTTT
TRBJ1-6 - - TRBV10-3 CAISERGGDSPLHF TGTGCCATCAGTGAAAGAGGGGGAGATTCACCCCTCCACTTT
TRBJ2-7 - - TRBV5-4 CASSLAAGNEQYF TGTGCCAGCAGCTTGGCCGCGGGGAATGAGCAGTACTTC
TRBJ2-7 once - TRBV27 CASSLIARPTYEQYF TGTGCCAGCAGTCTAATAGCGCGGCCTACCTACGAGCAGTACTTC
TRBJ2-7 - TRBD1 TRBV7-9 CASSTTGQGGYEQYF TGTGCCAGCAGCACCACCGGACAGGGGGGCTACGAGCAGTACTTC
TRBJ2-5 - - TRBV5-1 CASSLEGGLGQAQYF TGCGCCAGCAGCTTGGAGGGGGGACTAGGACAGGCCCAGTACTTC
TRBJ2-1 - TRBD2 TRBV13 CASSQTSVNEQFF TGTGCCAGCAGCCAGACTAGCGTCAATGAGCAGTTCTTC
TRBJ1-5 - TRBD1 TRBV6-5 CASSPDRGDQPQHF TGTGCCAGCAGCCCAGACAGGGGTGATCAGCCCCAGCATTTT
TRBJ1-6 once TRBD1 TRBV19 CASSMHRGSGYRDSPLHF TGTGCCAGTAGTATGCACAGGGGAAGCGGCTATAGGGATTCACCCCTCCACTTT
TRBJ1-1 few - TRBV4-1 CASSEGAGGRTNTEAFF TGCGCCAGCAGCGAAGGGGCGGGGGGCAGGACGAACACTGAAGCTTTCTTT
TRBJ2-7 - TRBD2 TRBV4-1 CASSHNSGVIYEQYF TGCGCCAGCAGCCACAATAGCGGGGTGATCTACGAGCAGTACTTC